Listed below are T cell receptor beta chains from one sample, sequenced in a study of blood T cell repertoires in COVID-19. Measured with immunoSEQ multiplex PCR; TCRdb has only the in-frame clones, and not every one. Among hundreds of thousands of clones listed, more than 70% were seen once. The sequenced sample consisted of peripheral blood. The source of these receptors is a woman aged 35 to 49 who had recovered from COVID-19. CDR3s include the opening cysteine and the closing phenylalanine or tryptophan. The D gene is left open where the match is weak. Not all rows give a size; the values are once, few, many and, for expanded clones, a class.

abundance	v_gene	d_gene	j_gene	CDR3nt	CDR3aa
.	TRBV11-3	.	TRBJ2-7	TGTGCCAGCAGCTTTCAGGTCCAGAGCTACGAGCAGTACTTC	CASSFQVQSYEQYF
.	TRBV7-8	TRBD1	TRBJ2-7	TGTGCCAGCAGCCGAGACAGGGGGTTCTCCTACGAGCAGTACTTC	CASSRDRGFSYEQYF
once	TRBV7-9	.	TRBJ2-7	TGTGCCAGCAAGGACGGGAGTCGGTTCCACGAGCAGTACTTC	CASKDGSRFHEQYF
.	TRBV10-3	TRBD1	TRBJ2-5	TGTGCCATCAGCCGCGGGACAGGACAAGAGACCCAGTACTTC	CAISRGTGQETQYF
once	TRBV28	.	TRBJ2-5	TGTGCCAGCAGTTTCAATAGCGGAAGCCAAGAGACCCAGTACTTC	CASSFNSGSQETQYF
.	TRBV5-1	.	TRBJ2-7	TGCGCCAGCAGCCAGATCTCCGGGGGCGAGCAGTACTTC	CASSQISGGEQYF
.	TRBV9	.	TRBJ2-1	TGTGCCAGCAGCGTAGGGGCGGGAAGCTCCTACAATGAGCAGTTCTTC	CASSVGAGSSYNEQFF
once	TRBV3-1/TRBV3-2	TRBD2	TRBJ2-2	TGTGCCAGCAGCCAAGGTATAGGGCGGGACGGACTAGCGAACACCGGGGAGCTGTTTTTT	CASSQGIGRDGLANTGELFF
.	TRBV2	.	TRBJ1-4	TGTGCCAGTAGGGACTTTGCAACTAATGAAAAACTGTTTTTT	CASRDFATNEKLFF
.	TRBV24-1	.	TRBJ1-2	TGTGCCACCAGTGACCTGGACAGCGACTATGGCTACACCTTC	CATSDLDSDYGYTF
.	TRBV19	TRBD1	TRBJ1-2	TGTGCCAGTAGTTTTAGACGGACGGGACAGGTGAACTATGGCTACACCTTC	CASSFRRTGQVNYGYTF
.	TRBV19	.	TRBJ1-5	TGTGCCAGTAGTATGGGCAGTACGAATCAGCCCCAGCATTTT	CASSMGSTNQPQHF
.	TRBV28	TRBD1	TRBJ1-3	TGTGCCAGCAGTTTAGGGACAGGGGGCTGGGTTGGAAACACCATATATTTT	CASSLGTGGWVGNTIYF
.	TRBV18	TRBD1	TRBJ2-3	TGTGCCAGCTCACCACGGCAGGGGGCAAGAGATACGCAGTATTTT	CASSPRQGARDTQYF
.	TRBV4-1	.	TRBJ2-3	TGCGCCAGCAGCCAAGACACTGGCGGAAGCACAGATACGCAGTATTTT	CASSQDTGGSTDTQYF